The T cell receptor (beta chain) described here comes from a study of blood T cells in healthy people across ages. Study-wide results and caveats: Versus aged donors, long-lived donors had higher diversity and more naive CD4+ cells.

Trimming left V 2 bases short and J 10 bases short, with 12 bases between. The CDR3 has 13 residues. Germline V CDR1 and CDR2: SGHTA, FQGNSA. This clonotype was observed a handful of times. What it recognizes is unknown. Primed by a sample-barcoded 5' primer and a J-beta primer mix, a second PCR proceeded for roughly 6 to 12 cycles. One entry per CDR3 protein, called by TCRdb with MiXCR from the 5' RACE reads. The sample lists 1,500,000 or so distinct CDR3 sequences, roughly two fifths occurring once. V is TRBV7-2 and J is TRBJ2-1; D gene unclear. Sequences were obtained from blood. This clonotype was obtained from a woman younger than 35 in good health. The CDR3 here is CASSLRQPPEQFF. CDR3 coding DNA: TGTGCCAGCAGCTTACGTCAGCCTCCCGAGCAGTTCTTC. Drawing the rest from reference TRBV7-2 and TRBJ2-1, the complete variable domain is GAGVSQSPSNKVTEKGKDVELRCDPISGHTALYWYRQSLGQGLEFLIYFQGNSAPDKSGLPSDRFSAERTGGSVSTLTIQRTQQEDSAVYLCASSLRQPPEQFFGPGTRLTVL.